A single sample gave rise to the 5 T cell receptor beta chains below, sequenced in a study of blood T cell repertoires in COVID-19. Some clones are missing from TCRdb's copy, which holds only in-frame ones; the method was immunoSEQ multiplex PCR. The repertoire holds 130,000 to 150,000 clones, with around nine tenths as singletons. Material: peripheral blood. The receptors stem from a woman between 40 and 55 years old with acute or convalescent COVID-19.

The chain recombines TRBV9 with TRBJ2-1, with 15 bases fitting TRBD2. This CDR3 region has 16 residues. Unmatched junction bases numbered 6, after V lost 2 bases and J lost 9 bases. Germline CDR1 SGDLS, CDR2 YYNGEE. The CDR3 nucleotides read TGTGCCAGCAGCGTCCTCGGGACTAGCGGGGGGACTGAGCAGTTCTTC. It specifies CASSVLGTSGGTEQFF.

The chain joins TRBV18 to TRBJ1-6, with a possible D match to TRBD1 (5 bases). The V end lost 6 bases, the J end lost 0 bases, and 12 bases lay between the germline ends. From germline, CDR1 is KGHSH and CDR2 LQKENI. The CDR3 has 16 amino acids. The CDR3 nucleotides are TGTGCCAGCTCCCAGACAGTAAGCTCCTATAATTCACCCCTCCACTTT. Amino acids: CASSQTVSSYNSPLHF.

The table lists this clone with a few counts. The rearrangement uses TRBV5-4 and TRBJ2-7, with 10 bases matching TRBD2. Germline loops: CDR1 SGHNT, CDR2 YYREEE (reference sequence). The CDR3 runs to 15 residues. Trimming took 0 bases from V and 3 from J; bases not matched to a gene: 3. DNA for the CDR3: TGTGCCAGCAGCTTGGAAGCTAGCGGGAGCTACGAGCAGTACTTC. This translates into CASSLEASGSYEQYF. The full variable domain, in which reference TRBV5-4 and TRBJ2-7 provide the parts outside the CDR3, is ETGVTQSPTHLIKTRGQQVTLRCSSQSGHNTVSWYQQALGQGPQFIFQYYREEENGRGNFPPRFSGLQFPNYSSELNVNALELDDSALYLCASSLEASGSYEQYFGPGTRLTVT.

The gene calls are TRBV11-2 and TRBJ2-7; 7 nucleotides line up with TRBD1. The CDR3 is 15 residues long. J gave up 5 bases and V 5 bases, and 12 bases lay outside the gene matches. Germline-derived CDR1 and CDR2 are SGHAT and FQNNGV. As DNA, the CDR3 is TGTGCCAGCAGCCTTGCCGGGACAGTATTACACGAGCAGTACTTC. It encodes CASSLAGTVLHEQYF. Together with reference TRBV11-2 and TRBJ2-7, the CDR3 gives the full variable domain: EAGVAQSPRYKIIEKRQSVAFWCNPISGHATLYWYQQILGQGPKLLIQFQNNGVVDDSQLPKDRFSAERLKGVDSTLKIQPAKLEDSAVYLCASSLAGTVLHEQYFGPGTRLTVT.

CDR3 DNA: TGTGCCAGCAGTACGGTGCCACCTCTGATTCAGTACTTC. Translation gives CASSTVPPLIQYF. The V gene is TRBV6-5, the J gene TRBJ2-4; D is unclear. Germline values: CDR1 MNHEY, CDR2 SVGAGI. This CDR3 spans 13 amino acids. The V end was cut by 5 bases, the J end by 10 bases, with 15 bases between.